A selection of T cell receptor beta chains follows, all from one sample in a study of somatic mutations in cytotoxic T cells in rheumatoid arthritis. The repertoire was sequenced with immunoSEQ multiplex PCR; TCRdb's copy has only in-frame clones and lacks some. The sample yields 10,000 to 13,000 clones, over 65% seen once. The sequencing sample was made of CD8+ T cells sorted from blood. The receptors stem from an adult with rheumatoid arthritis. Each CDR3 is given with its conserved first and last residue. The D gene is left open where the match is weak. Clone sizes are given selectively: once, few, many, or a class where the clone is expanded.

CASSPGQGGGYTF,TGTGCCAGCAGCCCCGGACAGGGTGGTGGCTACACCTTC,-,TRBJ1-2,TRBD1,TRBV9
CASSWWGDRTRGELFF,TGTGCCAGCAGCTGGTGGGGGGACAGGACAAGGGGGGAGCTGTTTTTT,-,TRBJ2-2,TRBD1,TRBV11-2
CAISDDSNTEAFF,TGTGCCATCAGTGACGACAGCAACACTGAAGCTTTCTTT,-,TRBJ1-1,-,TRBV10-3
CSVDRNTEAFF,TGCAGCGTTGACCGAAACACTGAAGCTTTCTTT,few,TRBJ1-1,-,TRBV29-1
CASSQDRTGSGNTIYF,TGTGCCAGCAGCCAAGACCGGACAGGCTCTGGAAACACCATATATTTT,medium-sized,TRBJ1-3,TRBD1,TRBV4-2
CASSQDPHREGPNTEAFF,TGTGCCAGCAGCCAAGATCCCCACCGGGAGGGCCCCAACACTGAAGCTTTCTTT,-,TRBJ1-1,-,TRBV4-2
CASRDWSGAQETQYF,TGTGCCAGTAGGGACTGGTCGGGGGCACAAGAGACCCAGTACTTC,-,TRBJ2-5,-,TRBV2
CASSLDRGHSDSGNTIYF,TGTGCCAGCAGCTTAGATAGGGGTCACTCAGACTCTGGAAACACCATATATTTT,-,TRBJ1-3,-,TRBV13
CASSWGQTVSELFF,TGTGCCAGCAGTTGGGGACAGACCGTATCGGAGCTGTTTTTT,-,TRBJ2-2,TRBD1,TRBV6-5
CATSRDQQGLYGYTF,TGTGCCACCAGCAGAGATCAACAGGGATTATATGGCTACACCTTC,once,TRBJ1-2,-,TRBV15
CASSLSADSAYGYTF,TGTGCCAGCAGTTTATCAGCGGACAGTGCTTATGGCTACACCTTC,-,TRBJ1-2,-,TRBV28
CASSGLRLAGGPIHEQFF,TGTGCCAGCAGCGGACTTAGACTAGCGGGGGGGCCTATCCATGAGCAGTTCTTC,-,TRBJ2-1,TRBD2,TRBV9
CASSVDWGFSGELFF,TGTGCCAGCAGCGTAGATTGGGGTTTTTCCGGGGAGCTGTTTTTT,-,TRBJ2-2,-,TRBV9
CASGLARYEQYF,TGTGCCAGTGGACTAGCGCGTTACGAGCAGTACTTC,-,TRBJ2-7,TRBD2,TRBV6-6
CSVWGTRNTGELFF,TGCAGCGTATGGGGGACAAGAAACACCGGGGAGCTGTTTTTT,-,TRBJ2-2,-,TRBV29-1
CASSLGPNQPQHF,TGTGCCAGCAGCTTGGGACCAAATCAGCCCCAGCATTTT,few,TRBJ1-5,-,TRBV7-9
CSVKGGQYEQYF,TGCAGCGTTAAGGGGGGCCAGTACGAGCAGTACTTC,-,TRBJ2-7,-,TRBV29-1
CASGTGQGTEYEAFF,TGTGCTAGTGGAACCGGACAGGGCACAGAATATGAAGCTTTCTTT,-,TRBJ1-1,TRBD1,TRBV12-5
CASSFSGNTEAFF,TGTGCCAGCAGTTTCTCAGGGAACACTGAAGCTTTCTTT,-,TRBJ1-1,-,TRBV27
CASGNQGFAGYEQYF,TGTGCCAGCGGGAATCAGGGGTTCGCGGGCTACGAGCAGTACTTC,-,TRBJ2-7,-,TRBV13
CASRAPGQNSSYEQYF,TGTGCCAGCAGAGCACCGGGACAAAATAGCTCCTACGAGCAGTACTTC,-,TRBJ2-7,-,TRBV27
CASSPVRTARNYGYTF,TGTGCCAGCAGTCCGGTTCGGACAGCGAGGAACTATGGCTACACCTTC,-,TRBJ1-2,-,TRBV11-2
CASSTVADANTGELFF,TGTGCCAGTAGTACGGTAGCGGACGCGAACACCGGGGAGCTGTTTTTT,-,TRBJ2-2,-,TRBV19
CASTYQGGYEQYF,TGTGCCAGCACCTACCAAGGGGGATACGAGCAGTACTTC,-,TRBJ2-7,-,TRBV28
CASSLRQGRWETQYF,TGTGCCAGCAGCTTACGGCAGGGAAGGTGGGAGACCCAGTACTTC,-,TRBJ2-5,-,TRBV13
CASTDNSVNEQFF,TGTGCCAGCACCGACAATTCGGTCAATGAGCAGTTCTTC,-,TRBJ2-1,-,TRBV11-3
CASSPPWKGEGNTIYF,TGTGCCAGCAGCCCCCCGTGGAAGGGGGAAGGAAACACCATATATTTT,-,TRBJ1-3,-,TRBV7-9
CATNWGGGVYGYTF,TGTGCCACCAATTGGGGGGGAGGCGTCTATGGCTACACCTTC,-,TRBJ1-2,-,TRBV19
CASAQGSYYEQYF,TGTGCCAGCGCCCAGGGATCATACTACGAGCAGTACTTC,medium-sized,TRBJ2-7,-,TRBV27
CASSGTEDNTGELFF,TGTGCCAGCAGTGGGACAGAGGATAACACCGGGGAGCTGTTTTTT,-,TRBJ2-2,-,TRBV6-4
CASSLQGGTGGYTF,TGTGCCAGCAGCTTACAGGGAGGGACAGGAGGCTACACCTTC,-,TRBJ1-2,TRBD1,TRBV6-5
CAWSNGGSEAFF,TGTGCCTGGAGCAATGGGGGCTCTGAAGCTTTCTTT,-,TRBJ1-1,-,TRBV30
CASSPTGGNEKLFF,TGTGCCAGCAGTCCGACAGGGGGAAATGAAAAACTGTTTTTT,-,TRBJ1-4,TRBD1,TRBV27
CASSVGSSNYNEQFF,TGTGCCAGCAGCGTAGGGTCTAGCAACTACAATGAGCAGTTCTTC,once,TRBJ2-1,-,TRBV9
CASSPTGNSPLHF,TGTGCCAGTAGCCCCACGGGTAATTCACCCCTCCACTTT,-,TRBJ1-6,-,TRBV19
CASIGTGLHEQYF,TGTGCCAGCATTGGGACAGGGCTCCACGAGCAGTACTTC,-,TRBJ2-7,TRBD1,TRBV6-1
CASSLGGAEETQYF,TGTGCCAGCAGCCTAGGGGGGGCAGAAGAGACCCAGTACTTC,-,TRBJ2-5,-,TRBV13
CASSIPPGSRFVGYTF,TGTGCCAGTAGTATACCTCCAGGGTCAAGGTTTGTCGGCTACACCTTC,-,TRBJ1-2,-,TRBV19
CASSYSVGADYGYTF,TGTGCCAGCAGTTACTCGGTAGGGGCGGATTATGGCTACACCTTC,once,TRBJ1-2,-,TRBV6-5
CASSLETGGSPLHF,TGTGCCAGCAGCTTGGAGACAGGGGGTTCACCCCTCCACTTT,few,TRBJ1-6,TRBD1,TRBV5-4
CASSATDRPKNTEAFF,TGTGCCAGCAGCGCCACCGACAGGCCCAAAAACACTGAAGCTTTCTTT,-,TRBJ1-1,-,TRBV9
CASSPWDTAFGYTF,TGTGCCAGCAGTCCATGGGACACCGCCTTTGGCTACACCTTC,once,TRBJ1-2,-,TRBV6-5
CASSFVSDEQYF,TGTGCCAGCAGCTTTGTCTCAGACGAGCAGTACTTC,few,TRBJ2-7,-,TRBV7-2
CASRGQGANNEQFF,TGTGCCAGCAGGGGACAGGGGGCAAACAATGAGCAGTTCTTC,-,TRBJ2-1,TRBD1,TRBV9
CASNRGFTYEQYF,TGTGCCAGCAACAGGGGGTTCACCTACGAGCAGTACTTC,-,TRBJ2-7,TRBD1,TRBV6-1
CASSPRQGANVLTF,TGTGCCAGCAGCCCCAGGCAAGGGGCCAACGTCCTGACTTTC,-,TRBJ2-6,-,TRBV7-9
CASSEAGVPSDTQYF,TGTGCCAGCAGTGAAGCCGGAGTTCCTTCAGATACGCAGTATTTT,-,TRBJ2-3,-,TRBV2
CASAVRGNTEAFF,TGTGCCAGCGCCGTTCGGGGTAACACTGAAGCTTTCTTT,-,TRBJ1-1,-,TRBV6-1
CASSQVYREFTDTQYF,TGCGCCAGCAGCCAAGTTTACAGAGAATTCACAGATACGCAGTATTTT,large,TRBJ2-3,-,TRBV4-1
CASSWTGIRNQPQHF,TGTGCCAGCAGCTGGACAGGGATTCGCAACCAGCCCCAGCATTTT,-,TRBJ1-5,TRBD1,TRBV5-7